This T cell receptor beta chain was captured by sequencing in a study of cytomegalovirus exposure and HLA in healthy donors. Regarding the study as a whole: Altogether, 150 to 200 TCR beta chains were recorded as cytomegalovirus-associated. Donor immune exposure was known only as CMV serostatus. Per published accounts, TCR beta sequences correctly predicted the HLA-A and HLA-B alleles of most subjects. Presence/absence results assume similar sequencing depth per donor, which may not hold.

For this clone: Its antigen is as yet unknown.

The V gene's germline CDR1 is MNHEY and CDR2 SMNVEV (reference sequence). This CDR3 contains 15 residues. Between the trimmed V and J ends, which lost 2 bases and 3 bases, there was a span of 14 bases. PCR used 60 Vbeta primers and 13 Jbeta primers. Only in-frame clones appear in the TCRdb table, and some are missing; sequencing was by immunoSEQ multiplex PCR. The sample has some 150,000 clones, more than 60% seen once; the top ten hold 1.5% to 2%. V usage is TRBV27 and J usage is TRBJ2-7; D possibly corresponds to TRBD1 (6 bases). The specimen was PBMCs. The origin of this receptor is a female donor in good health and CMV-seronegative. DNA of the CDR3: TGTGCCAGCAGTTTAATTCCCCCCAGGGGCTACGAGCAGTACTTC. Translating gives CASSLIPPRGYEQYF.